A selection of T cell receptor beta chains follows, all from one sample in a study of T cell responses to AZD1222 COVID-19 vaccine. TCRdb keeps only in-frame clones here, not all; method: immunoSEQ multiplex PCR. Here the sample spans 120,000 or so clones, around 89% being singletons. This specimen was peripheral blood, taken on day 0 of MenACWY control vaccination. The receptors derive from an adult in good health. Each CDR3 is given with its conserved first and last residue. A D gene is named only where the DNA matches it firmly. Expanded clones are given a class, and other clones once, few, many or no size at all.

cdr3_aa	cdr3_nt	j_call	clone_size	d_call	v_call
CSVEGYTEAFF	TGCAGCGTTGAAGGGTACACTGAAGCTTTCTTT	TRBJ1-1	NA	NA	TRBV29-1
CASSLRGSGLGVSDEQFF	TGTGCCAGCAGTTTGAGGGGGTCGGGACTAGGGGTTTCGGATGAGCAGTTCTTC	TRBJ2-1	NA	TRBD2	TRBV6-2/TRBV6-3
CASSLTVADTQYF	TGTGCCAGCAGTTTGACGGTCGCAGATACGCAGTATTTT	TRBJ2-3	NA	NA	TRBV12-3/TRBV12-4
CASSLEREGGYTF	TGTGCCAGCAGCTTGGAACGGGAAGGGGGCTACACCTTC	TRBJ1-2	NA	NA	TRBV5-5
CSVEPIDTSGTDTQYF	TGCAGCGTTGAACCTATAGACACTAGCGGAACAGATACGCAGTATTTT	TRBJ2-3	NA	TRBD2	TRBV29-1
CASSLYGRRWNEQFF	TGTGCCAGCAGCTTATACGGCAGGAGGTGGAATGAGCAGTTCTTC	TRBJ2-1	NA	NA	TRBV11-3
CASSRGASGRTETQYF	TGTGCCAGTAGTAGGGGGGCGAGCGGGAGGACAGAGACCCAGTACTTC	TRBJ2-5	NA	TRBD2	TRBV19
CASSQRRDSLNTEAFF	TGCGCCAGCAGCCAACGAAGGGACAGCTTGAACACTGAAGCTTTCTTT	TRBJ1-1	NA	TRBD1	TRBV4-1
CASSPLASGTAQETQYF	TGTGCCAGCAGCCCCTTAGCTTCCGGGACCGCACAAGAGACCCAGTACTTC	TRBJ2-5	NA	NA	TRBV9
CASSLQQGHEQFF	TGTGCCAGCAGCTTACAACAGGGCCATGAGCAGTTCTTC	TRBJ2-1	NA	NA	TRBV7-9
CAWSNRLGAEAFF	TGTGCCTGGAGTAACAGGCTTGGCGCTGAAGCTTTCTTT	TRBJ1-1	NA	NA	TRBV30
CSGAGIMNTEAFF	TGCAGCGGCGCAGGGATAATGAACACTGAAGCTTTCTTT	TRBJ1-1	NA	NA	TRBV29-1
CASRDSPEYNEQFF	TGTGCCAGCAGAGATAGCCCCGAATACAATGAGCAGTTCTTC	TRBJ2-1	NA	NA	TRBV6-1
CSALPGPGEKLFF	TGCAGCGCCCTACCGGGACCAGGCGAAAAACTGTTTTTT	TRBJ1-4	NA	NA	TRBV29-1
CASSVGVGDYTEAFF	TGTGCCAGCAGCGTAGGTGTTGGGGACTACACTGAAGCTTTCTTT	TRBJ1-1	NA	NA	TRBV9
CASSSSGNTQYF	TGTGCCAGCAGCTCGTCCGGGAACACTCAGTATTTT	TRBJ2-3	NA	NA	TRBV11-3
CSVGDRVRTEAFF	TGCAGCGTTGGTGACAGGGTACGGACTGAAGCTTTCTTT	TRBJ1-1	NA	TRBD1	TRBV29-1
CASSDESSGANVLTF	TGTGCCAGCAGTGACGAAAGCTCTGGGGCCAACGTCCTGACTTTC	TRBJ2-6	NA	NA	TRBV6-1
CASSAPGLAVGGRQYF	TGTGCCAGCAGCGCTCCGGGACTAGCGGTAGGGGGTAGGCAGTATTTT	TRBJ2-3	NA	TRBD2	TRBV9
CASSVGLSNQPQHF	TGTGCCAGCAGCGTGGGACTAAGCAATCAGCCCCAGCATTTT	TRBJ1-5	NA	NA	TRBV9
CASRGNMNTEAFF	TGTGCCAGCCGGGGGAACATGAACACTGAAGCTTTCTTT	TRBJ1-1	NA	NA	TRBV9
CASSLALGDTQYF	TGTGCCAGCAGCTTAGCTTTAGGAGATACGCAGTATTTT	TRBJ2-3	few	NA	TRBV7-2
CASRWSYNEQFF	TGTGCCAGCAGATGGTCCTACAATGAGCAGTTCTTC	TRBJ2-1	NA	NA	TRBV2
CASSGGTGGYQETQYF	TGCGCCAGCAGCGGGGGGACAGGCGGTTACCAAGAGACCCAGTACTTC	TRBJ2-5	NA	TRBD1	TRBV5-1
CASSLARYNEQFF	TGTGCCAGCAGCTTAGCTCGGTACAATGAGCAGTTCTTC	TRBJ2-1	NA	NA	TRBV7-2
CASSPQGRYGYTF	TGTGCCAGCAGCCCACAGGGGCGCTATGGCTACACCTTC	TRBJ1-2	NA	TRBD1	TRBV7-2
CASSPLQETQYF	TGTGCCAGCAGCCCCCTCCAAGAGACCCAGTACTTC	TRBJ2-5	NA	NA	TRBV7-9
CASSQDGAVGNQPQHF	TGTGCCAGCAGCCAAGACGGGGCGGTTGGCAATCAGCCCCAGCATTTT	TRBJ1-5	NA	NA	TRBV2
CASSLAGLYNEQFF	TGTGCCAGCAGCTTAGCGGGCCTCTACAATGAGCAGTTCTTC	TRBJ2-1	NA	TRBD2	TRBV2
CASSLEGLVHEQYF	TGTGCCAGCAGCTTAGAGGGACTAGTCCACGAGCAGTACTTC	TRBJ2-7	NA	TRBD2	TRBV11-3
CASSPGEGYTEAFF	TGTGCCAGCAGCCCAGGGGAAGGATACACTGAAGCTTTCTTT	TRBJ1-1	NA	NA	TRBV7-6
CASSYGQRGGYTF	TGTGCCAGCAGTTATGGGCAGAGGGGTGGCTACACCTTC	TRBJ1-2	once	NA	TRBV6-5
CASSEAGSNQPQHF	TGCGCCAGCAGTGAGGCAGGGAGCAATCAGCCCCAGCATTTT	TRBJ1-5	few	NA	TRBV10-2
CASNAMNTEAFF	TGTGCCAGCAACGCTATGAACACTGAAGCTTTCTTT	TRBJ1-1	NA	NA	TRBV28
CASSVTGTELAKNIQYF	TGTGCCAGCAGCGTTACCGGGACCGAACTAGCCAAAAACATTCAGTACTTC	TRBJ2-4	NA	NA	TRBV7-2
CAWSGTNTGELFF	TGTGCCTGGTCGGGTACTAACACCGGGGAGCTGTTTTTT	TRBJ2-2	NA	NA	TRBV30
CASSQERKGLVNSPLHF	TGTGCCAGCAGCCAAGAAAGGAAAGGCTTAGTAAATTCACCCCTCCACTTT	TRBJ1-6	NA	NA	TRBV3-1/TRBV3-2
CASSYSLAGGPADTQYF	TGTGCCAGCAGCTACTCTCTGGCGGGAGGGCCAGCAGATACGCAGTATTTT	TRBJ2-3	NA	TRBD2	TRBV11-3
CSAGQNFGYTF	TGCAGTGCAGGGCAGAATTTCGGCTACACCTTC	TRBJ1-2	NA	NA	TRBV20-1
CPRRGPNTGELFF	TGTCCACGGAGAGGCCCGAACACCGGGGAGCTGTTTTTT	TRBJ2-2	NA	NA	TRBV7-3
CASSLAQGNTIYF	TGCGCCAGCAGCTTGGCACAAGGAAACACCATATATTTT	TRBJ1-3	NA	NA	TRBV5-1
CASSPGGTGSEAFF	TGTGCCAGCAGTCCCGGGGGGACAGGGTCTGAAGCTTTCTTT	TRBJ1-1	NA	TRBD1	TRBV13
CASSYSGVMNTEAFF	TGTGCCAGCAGTTACTCGGGGGTTATGAACACTGAAGCTTTCTTT	TRBJ1-1	NA	NA	TRBV6-5
CASSPATYEQYF	TGTGCCAGCAGTCCCGCTACCTACGAGCAGTACTTC	TRBJ2-7	NA	NA	TRBV6-2/TRBV6-3
CASSWTETFYEQYF	TGTGCCAGCAGTTGGACAGAGACCTTCTACGAGCAGTACTTC	TRBJ2-7	NA	NA	TRBV6-2/TRBV6-3